The sequence of this T cell receptor (beta chain) was determined in a study of shared clonotypes between healthy human individuals. Study conclusions and caveats: Sorted-subset sequencing was shown by rarefaction to be incomplete despite large depth. Between four donors, naive CD4 clonotypes were shared at a level of about 5%.

The protocol was immunoSEQ multiplex PCR, while the TCRdb copy is restricted to in-frame clones and leaves out a portion. The table lists about 2.4 million clones, around 90% of them singletons, with 0.14% in the top ten. This clone was recorded only once. What it recognizes is unknown. J gave up 5 bases and V 4 bases, and 15 bases lay outside the gene matches. The germline gives CDR1 PRHDT, CDR2 FYEKMQ (reference sequence). This CDR3 region has 17 residues. This sequence was found in a man between 18 and 35 years old in good health. The chain carries TRBV13 and TRBJ2-5; 8 positions agree with TRBD1. The sample taken for sequencing was naive CD4+ T cells sorted from blood. Documented subset: CD45RA+ positively selected. CDR3 region: CASSSKFRGLAGETQYF. CDR3 DNA: TGTGCCAGCAGCTCGAAATTCAGGGGGCTAGCAGGGGAGACCCAGTACTTC.